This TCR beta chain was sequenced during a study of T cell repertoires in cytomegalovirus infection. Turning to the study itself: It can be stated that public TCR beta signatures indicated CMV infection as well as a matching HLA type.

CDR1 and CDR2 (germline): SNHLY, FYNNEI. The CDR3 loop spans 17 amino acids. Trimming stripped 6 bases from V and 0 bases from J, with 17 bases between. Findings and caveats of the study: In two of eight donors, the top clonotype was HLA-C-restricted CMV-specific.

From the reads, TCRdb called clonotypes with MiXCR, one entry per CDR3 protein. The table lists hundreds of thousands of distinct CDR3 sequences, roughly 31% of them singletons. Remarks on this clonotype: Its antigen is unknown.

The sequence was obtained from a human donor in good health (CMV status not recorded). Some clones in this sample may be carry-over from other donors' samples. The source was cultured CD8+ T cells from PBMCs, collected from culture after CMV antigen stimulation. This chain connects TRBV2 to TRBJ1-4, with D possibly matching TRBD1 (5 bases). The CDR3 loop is CASRQTGTVATNEKLFF. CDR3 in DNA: TGTGCCAGCAGACAGACCGGGACCGTTGCAACTAATGAAAAACTGTTTTTT.